The sequence of this T cell receptor (beta chain) was determined in a study of T cell responses to AZD1222 COVID-19 vaccine. Broader study findings: None of the repertoires were sampled until the peak T cell response had passed.

About this clone: Its antigen is as yet unknown.

The protocol was immunoSEQ multiplex PCR, while the TCRdb copy is restricted to in-frame clones and leaves out a portion. The sample lists 150,000 to 200,000 clones, approximately 92% seen once, with about 10% in the top ten. CDR1 is MNHEY, CDR2 SMNVEV, per germline (reference sequence). The CDR3 covers 16 residues. V shed 4 bases and J 4 bases; nucleotides not matched to a gene: 7. This chain uses TRBV27 with TRBJ1-6; TRBD1 matches 7 bases. The TCR comes from an adult in good health. Source: peripheral blood, taken on day 0 of AZD1222 vaccination. The CDR3 sequence: CASSSLPGQYNSPLHF. The CDR3 DNA is TGTGCCAGCAGTTCGCTTCCGGGACAGTATAATTCACCCCTCCACTTT.